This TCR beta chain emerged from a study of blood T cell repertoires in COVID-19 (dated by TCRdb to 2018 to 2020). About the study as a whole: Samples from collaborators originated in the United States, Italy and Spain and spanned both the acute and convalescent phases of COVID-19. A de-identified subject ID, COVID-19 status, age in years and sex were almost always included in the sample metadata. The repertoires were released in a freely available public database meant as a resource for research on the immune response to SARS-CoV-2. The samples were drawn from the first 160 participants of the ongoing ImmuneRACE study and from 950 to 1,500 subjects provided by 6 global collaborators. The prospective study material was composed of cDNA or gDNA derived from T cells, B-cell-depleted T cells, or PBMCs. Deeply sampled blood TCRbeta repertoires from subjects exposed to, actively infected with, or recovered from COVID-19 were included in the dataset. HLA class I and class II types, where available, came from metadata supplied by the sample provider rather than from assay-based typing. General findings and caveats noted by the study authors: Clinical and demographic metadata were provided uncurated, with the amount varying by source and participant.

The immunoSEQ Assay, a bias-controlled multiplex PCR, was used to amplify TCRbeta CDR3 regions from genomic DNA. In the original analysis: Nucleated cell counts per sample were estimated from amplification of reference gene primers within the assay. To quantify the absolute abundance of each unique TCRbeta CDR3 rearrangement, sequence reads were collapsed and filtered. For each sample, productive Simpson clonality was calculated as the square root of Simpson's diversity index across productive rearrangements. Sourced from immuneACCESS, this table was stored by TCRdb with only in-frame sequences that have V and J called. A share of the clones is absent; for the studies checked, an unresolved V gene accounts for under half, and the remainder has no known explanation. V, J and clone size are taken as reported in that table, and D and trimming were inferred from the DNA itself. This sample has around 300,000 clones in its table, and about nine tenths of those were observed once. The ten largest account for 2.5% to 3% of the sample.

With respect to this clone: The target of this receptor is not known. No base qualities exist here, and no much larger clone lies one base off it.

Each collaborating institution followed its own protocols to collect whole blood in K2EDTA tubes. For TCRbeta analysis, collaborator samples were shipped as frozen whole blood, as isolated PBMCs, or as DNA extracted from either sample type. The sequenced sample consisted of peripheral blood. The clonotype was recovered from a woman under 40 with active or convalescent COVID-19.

At the DNA level, the sequence is TGTGCCACCAGCGTGGGACAGAGCAATCAGCCCCAGCATTTT. Its translation reads: CATSVGQSNQPQHF. Here the chain combines TRBV24-1 and TRBJ1-5; 7 bases in the junction line up with TRBD1. V and J are trimmed by 7 bases and 1 base, and the gene matches miss 3 bases of the junction. CDR1 and CDR2 are read off the germline V gene as KGHDR and SFDVKD. From the cysteine through the phenylalanine, the CDR3 covers 14 amino acids. The sequence is cut down to CDR3 DNA, 42 bases in frame from base 1.